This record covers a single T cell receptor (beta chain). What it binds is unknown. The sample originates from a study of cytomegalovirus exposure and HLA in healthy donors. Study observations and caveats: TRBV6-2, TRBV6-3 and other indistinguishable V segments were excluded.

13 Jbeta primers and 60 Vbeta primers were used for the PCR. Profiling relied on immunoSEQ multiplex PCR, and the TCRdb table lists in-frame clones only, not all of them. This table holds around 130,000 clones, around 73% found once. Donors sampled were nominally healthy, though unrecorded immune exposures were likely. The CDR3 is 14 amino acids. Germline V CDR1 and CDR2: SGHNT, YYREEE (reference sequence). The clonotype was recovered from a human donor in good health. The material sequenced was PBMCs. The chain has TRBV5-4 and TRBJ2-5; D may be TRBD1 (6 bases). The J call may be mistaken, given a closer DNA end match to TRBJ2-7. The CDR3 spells CASSGGPLLYEQYF. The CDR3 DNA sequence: TGTGCCAGCAGCGGGGGCCCCCTTCTCTACGAGCAGTACTTC.